These T cell receptor beta chains were read from a single sample in a study of shared clonotypes between healthy human individuals. Clones were read by immunoSEQ multiplex PCR, and TCRdb kept only the in-frame ones, dropping some. The sample carries around 1.9 million clones, about 93% recorded once. The sequenced sample consisted of naive CD8+ T cells from PBMCs. Source of these receptors: a man aged 18 to 29 in good health. Some clones in this sample may be carry-over from other donors' samples. Both conserved end residues are part of each CDR3. D genes are given only for firm matches. A row's size may be missing; if present it is once, few, many or a size class.

len: 14; abundance: NA; j_gene: TRBJ2-3; v_gene: TRBV7-3; d_gene: NA; CDR3aa: CASSFGHGTDTQYF; CDR3nt: TGTGCCAGCAGCTTCGGACACGGCACAGATACGCAGTATTTT
len: 14; abundance: NA; j_gene: TRBJ1-3; v_gene: TRBV27; d_gene: NA; CDR3aa: CASSTLRTGNTIYF; CDR3nt: TGTGCCAGCAGTACACTCCGAACCGGAAACACCATATATTTT
len: 14; abundance: NA; j_gene: TRBJ1-4; v_gene: TRBV5-6; d_gene: TRBD1; CDR3aa: CASSFDRGNEKLFF; CDR3nt: TGTGCCAGCAGCTTCGACAGGGGTAATGAAAAACTGTTTTTT
len: 15; abundance: NA; j_gene: TRBJ1-1; v_gene: TRBV6-1; d_gene: NA; CDR3aa: CASSSRAFRGTEAFF; CDR3nt: TGTGCCAGCAGTTCCAGGGCTTTCAGGGGCACTGAAGCTTTCTTT
len: 15; abundance: NA; j_gene: TRBJ2-7; v_gene: TRBV27; d_gene: TRBD2; CDR3aa: CASAEGLAKTYEQYF; CDR3nt: TGTGCCAGCGCCGAGGGACTAGCGAAAACCTACGAGCAGTACTTC
len: 16; abundance: NA; j_gene: TRBJ2-5; v_gene: TRBV28; d_gene: TRBD1; CDR3aa: CASSSGSTGAPETQYF; CDR3nt: TGTGCCAGCAGTTCCGGATCGACAGGGGCCCCAGAGACCCAGTACTTC
len: 14; abundance: NA; j_gene: TRBJ2-1; v_gene: TRBV18; d_gene: TRBD1; CDR3aa: CASSPYRGADEQFF; CDR3nt: TGTGCCAGCTCACCGTACAGGGGCGCGGATGAGCAGTTCTTC
len: 13; abundance: NA; j_gene: TRBJ2-1; v_gene: TRBV5-1; d_gene: NA; CDR3aa: CASSLDLRSEQFF; CDR3nt: TGCGCCAGCAGCCTCGACCTCCGAAGCGAGCAGTTCTTC
len: 12; abundance: NA; j_gene: TRBJ2-7; v_gene: TRBV5-8; d_gene: NA; CDR3aa: CASAMTSYEQYF; CDR3nt: TGTGCCAGCGCTATGACAAGCTACGAGCAGTACTTC
len: 16; abundance: NA; j_gene: TRBJ2-1; v_gene: TRBV28; d_gene: NA; CDR3aa: CASSFGSGEQGDEQFF; CDR3nt: TGTGCCAGCAGTTTCGGCTCCGGGGAACAGGGCGATGAGCAGTTCTTC
len: 16; abundance: NA; j_gene: TRBJ2-7; v_gene: TRBV27; d_gene: TRBD2; CDR3aa: CASSLSSGRSTYEQYF; CDR3nt: TGTGCCAGCAGTTTATCTAGCGGGAGGAGCACCTACGAGCAGTACTTC
len: 12; abundance: once; j_gene: TRBJ1-1; v_gene: TRBV15; d_gene: NA; CDR3aa: CATGGYNTEAFF; CDR3nt: TGTGCCACCGGGGGATATAACACTGAAGCTTTCTTT
len: 14; abundance: NA; j_gene: TRBJ2-7; v_gene: TRBV4-3; d_gene: NA; CDR3aa: CASSPETGSYEQYF; CDR3nt: TGCGCCAGCAGCCCTGAGACAGGCTCCTACGAGCAGTACTTC
len: 12; abundance: NA; j_gene: TRBJ2-7; v_gene: TRBV5-4; d_gene: NA; CDR3aa: CASSALMHEQYF; CDR3nt: TGTGCCAGCAGCGCGCTTATGCACGAGCAGTACTTC
len: 13; abundance: NA; j_gene: TRBJ1-2; v_gene: TRBV19; d_gene: NA; CDR3aa: CACQDFPGDGYTF; CDR3nt: TGTGCCTGCCAGGACTTCCCGGGGGATGGCTACACCTTC
len: 15; abundance: NA; j_gene: TRBJ2-7; v_gene: TRBV28; d_gene: NA; CDR3aa: CASSYPGGALYEQYF; CDR3nt: TGTGCCAGCAGTTATCCCGGCGGCGCCCTCTACGAGCAGTACTTC